The 20 T cell receptor beta chains below were found in one sample sequenced in a study of graft-versus-host responses after intestinal transplantation. Graft-derived tissue was subjected to processing to liberate intraepithelial and lamina propria lymphocytes. TCRdb keeps only in-frame clones here, not all; method: immunoSEQ multiplex PCR. This table holds tens of thousands of clones, roughly nine tenths found once. The sample here was ileum tissue, taken around 350 days after transplant. These receptor sequences come from a human patient who received an intestinal transplant, so some T cells may come from the graft donor.

The chain combines TRBV30 with TRBJ1-2; unclear D gene. CDR3 size: 11 residues. The V end lost 0 bases, the J end lost 7 bases, and 6 bases lay between the germline ends. The germline V gene encodes CDR1 GTSNPN and CDR2 SVGIG (reference sequence). The CDR3 nucleotides read TGTGCCTGGAGTGTAAGTGGTGGCTACACCTTC. This gives the protein CAWSVSGGYTF.

Note on this clone: The sample contains more than one DNA sequence encoding this CDR3. The chain is built from TRBV25-1 and TRBJ2-2, with D tentatively TRBD1 (6 bases). The CDR3 totals 16 residues. The germline CDR1 and CDR2 sequences are MGHDK and SYGVNS. V lost 3 bases to trimming and J lost 4 bases, with 15 bases between them. The CDR3 bases are TGTGCCAGCAGTGATACCGGAACAGGGAGCACCGGGGAGCTGTTTTTT. Protein: CASSDTGTGSTGELFF.

There are a few counts of this clone. V is TRBV7-3 and J is TRBJ1-5; D possibly corresponds to TRBD1 (5 bases). Trimming removed 1 base at V and 5 bases at J, with 12 bases between. CDR1 and CDR2 from the germline V gene are SGHTA and FQGTGA. The CDR3 is 15 amino acids. CDR3 nucleotides: TGTGCCAGCAGCTTAAATGCAGGGAGGGATCAGCCCCAGCATTTT. It is translated as CASSLNAGRDQPQHF.

The chain employs TRBV5-4 and TRBJ1-6, with no clear D. Trimming stripped 5 bases from V and 7 bases from J, with 16 bases between. Germline V CDR1 and CDR2: SGHNT, YYREEE (reference sequence). The CDR3 is 15 residues long. The CDR3 sequence: CASSAGTAQNSPLHF. In DNA form, the CDR3 reads TGTGCCAGCAGTGCGGGAACAGCCCAAAATTCACCCCTCCACTTT.

The chain has TRBV14 and TRBJ2-7; D is unclear. This CDR3 region has 11 residues. Trimming cost V 3 bases and J 3 bases, with 3 bases left between them. CDR1 and CDR2 from the germline V gene are SGHDN and FVKESK. The CDR3 DNA reads TGTGCCAGCAGCCAGGGCTACGAGCAGTACTTC. It yields the protein CASSQGYEQYF.

The genes are TRBV7-6 and TRBJ2-6; 8 bases agree with TRBD1. The CDR3 is 18 amino acids. From germline, CDR1 is SGHVS and CDR2 FNYEAQ. The junction had 7 bases not matched to a gene; V was cut back by 0 bases and J by 3 bases. CDR3 residues: CASSLARAGGGGANVLTF. In nucleotides, the CDR3 is TGTGCCAGCAGCTTAGCGAGGGCAGGGGGCGGTGGGGCCAACGTCCTGACTTTC.

The V and J genes are TRBV10-3 and TRBJ2-5; 7 bases are shared with TRBD1. The CDR3 loop spans 13 amino acids. Losses at the gene ends were 3 bases for V and 11 bases for J; bases not matched to a gene: 9. Germline loops: CDR1 ENHRY, CDR2 SYGVKD. CDR3 protein: CAISEVAGGEQYF. The CDR3 DNA sequence: TGTGCCATCAGTGAAGTGGCAGGGGGAGAGCAGTACTTC.

The V gene is TRBV25-1, the J gene TRBJ1-6, with TRBD1 matching over 8 bases. The J segment lost 4 bases and the V segment lost 0 bases, leaving 5 bases of the junction unmatched. Germline CDR1 is MGHDK and CDR2 is SYGVNS. The CDR3 loop spans 17 amino acids. This CDR3 reads CASSEYATGVYNSPLHF. CDR3 DNA: TGTGCCAGCAGTGAATATGCGACAGGGGTTTATAATTCACCCCTCCACTTT.

The chain combines TRBV15 with TRBJ2-7; perhaps TRBD2 as D (5 bases). The germline V gene has CDR1 LNHNV and CDR2 YYDKDF (reference sequence). The CDR3 sequence is 15 residues long. Trimming pared 5 bases from V and 2 bases from J, leaving 16 bases between. In DNA, the CDR3 is TGTGCCACCAGCTTCCCCCGGGATACTACCTACGAGCAGTACTTC. Translating it yields CATSFPRDTTYEQYF.

The rearrangement links TRBV28 to TRBJ2-1, with 10 bases aligning to TRBD2. The ends lost 7 bases at V and 5 bases at J; junction bases unmatched: 11. The CDR3 runs 16 residues. Germline CDR1 is MDHEN and CDR2 is SYDVKM. The CDR3: CASTSPGTSENNEQFF. In DNA form, the CDR3 reads TGTGCCAGCACCTCGCCCGGGACTAGCGAGAACAATGAGCAGTTCTTC.

V is TRBV2 and J is TRBJ2-5; TRBD2 agrees at 12 bases. The CDR3 has 18 residues. Germline CDR1 is SNHLY and CDR2 is FYNNEI. Trimming at V came to 6 bases and at J to 4 bases, leaving 15 bases not matched to a gene. The CDR3 bases are TGTGCCAGCAGCCTTCCAAGGATCGGACTAGCGGGGAGAGAGACCCAGTACTTC. It specifies CASSLPRIGLAGRETQYF.

The chain uses TRBV6-6 and TRBJ2-1; a weak D match, TRBD1 (6 bases). Trimming removed 0 bases from V and 8 bases from J, with 17 bases in between. CDR1 is MNHNY and CDR2 is SVGAGI in the germline V gene (reference sequence). The CDR3 has 16 amino acids. The CDR3 loop is CASSYSGALLGDEQFF. The DNA of the CDR3 is TGTGCCAGCAGTTACTCGGGGGCCCTGCTGGGCGATGAGCAGTTCTTC.

The chain combines TRBV10-3 with TRBJ1-3; no firm D call. V lost 2 bases and J lost 4, with 6 bases in between. CDR3 length equals 13 residues. Germline CDR1 is ENHRY and CDR2 is SYGVKD. The CDR3 nucleotides read TGTGCCATCAGTGAGCTGCAGGGAAACACCATATATTTT. Its translation is CAISELQGNTIYF.

The genes are TRBV12-2 and TRBJ2-5; no check of the table's D call, TRBD2, against the DNA was made. TRBV12-2 is shown as a pseudogene. The CDR3 runs 13 residues. The DNA of the CDR3 is TGTGCAAGTCGCCCGGGAGGGTTAAAGACCCAGTACTTC. This translates into CASRPGGLKTQYF.

The chain recombines TRBV6-1 with TRBJ2-6, with TRBD1 as a possible D gene (5 bases). With 2 bases removed from V and 0 bases from J, the gap between germline ends came to 11 bases. CDR1 MNHNS and CDR2 SASEGT come from the germline V gene. The CDR3 is 17 residues long. The DNA of the CDR3 is TGTGCCAGCAGTGAAAGACAGATCTCCTCTGGGGCCAACGTCCTGACTTTC. Translation gives CASSERQISSGANVLTF.

The rearrangement links TRBV5-1 to TRBJ1-2; TRBD1 agrees at 7 bases. The germline gives CDR1 SGHRS, CDR2 YFSETQ. The trim removed 3 bases at V and 4 bases at J, leaving 3 bases unmatched. This CDR3 spans 13 amino acids. CDR3 DNA: TGCGCCAGCAGCTGGGACAGCTCCTATGGCTACACCTTC. Translating it yields CASSWDSSYGYTF.

V and J are TRBV2 and TRBJ1-4, with 10 bases fitting TRBD1. The germline CDR1 and CDR2 sequences are SNHLY and FYNNEI. The CDR3 is made up of 14 amino acids. V trimming: 2 bases; J trimming: 7 bases; junction bases outside the gene matches: 1. Here the CDR3 DNA reads TGTGCCAGCAGTGAATGGGACAGGGGTGAAAAACTGTTTTTT. Residues: CASSEWDRGEKLFF.

The rearrangement links TRBV13 to TRBJ2-1; 7 positions agree with TRBD2. Germline V gene lookup returns CDR1 PRHDT and CDR2 FYEKMQ (reference sequence). Trimming removed 4 bases from V and 3 bases from J; junction bases left unmatched: 3. The CDR3 runs 14 residues. The CDR3 DNA follows: TGTGCCAGCAGCTGGGAGGGCAGCTACAATGAGCAGTTCTTC. It specifies CASSWEGSYNEQFF.

The genes are TRBV2 and TRBJ1-2; D is undetermined. The V end was cut by 1 base, the J end by 5 bases, with 14 bases between. This CDR3 spans 15 amino acids. Per the germline V gene, CDR1 is SNHLY and CDR2 is FYNNEI. DNA for the CDR3: TGTGCCAGCAGTGAAGTTAGGGCACCCGTTTATGGCTACACCTTC. Amino acids: CASSEVRAPVYGYTF.

The rearrangement uses TRBV5-1 and TRBJ1-2, with D maybe TRBD1 (5 bases). Germline CDR1 is SGHRS and CDR2 is YFSETQ. V was cut by 0 bases and J by 8 bases, with 11 bases left in between. This CDR3 comprises 13 residues. The CDR3 region is CASSLVGVSGYTF. CDR3 in DNA: TGCGCCAGCAGCTTGGTGGGGGTTAGCGGCTACACCTTC. The variable domain in full, with the rest retrieved from reference TRBV5-1 and TRBJ1-2, is KAGVTQTPRYLIKTRGQQVTLSCSPISGHRSVSWYQQTPGQGLQFLFEYFSETQRNKGNFPGRFSGRQFSNSRSEMNVSTLELGDSALYLCASSLVGVSGYTFGSGTRLTVV.